The 7 T cell receptor beta chains reported below all come from one sample, sequenced in a study of shared clonotypes between healthy human individuals. Method: immunoSEQ multiplex PCR; TCRdb's copy keeps in-frame clones and lacks some. The sample yields 850,000 to 1,100,000 clones, approximately 77% seen once. The material sequenced was memory CD4+ T cells from PBMCs. Regarding subset: CD45RA-negative fraction. The origin of the receptors is a young man in good health. Some clones in this sample may be carry-over from other donors' samples.

This clone was recorded once. The CDR3 loop is CASSSHLSRNTEAFF. CDR3 coding DNA: TGTGCCAGCAGTTCCCATCTTAGCCGGAACACTGAAGCTTTCTTT. This chain links TRBV27 with TRBJ1-1; D unresolved. The CDR3 loop spans 15 amino acids. The ends were cut back, 4 bases at V and 1 base at J, with 13 bases in the middle. Germline CDR1 and CDR2: MNHEY and SMNVEV (reference sequence).

This clone was recorded many times. The rearrangement links TRBV12-5 to TRBJ2-5; D may be TRBD1 or TRBD2 (5 bases each). The CDR3 has 14 amino acids. The V gene's germline CDR1 is LGHNT and CDR2 FRNRAP. V was cut by 6 bases and J by 5 bases, with 16 bases left in between. The CDR3 bases are TGTGCTAGTGGACCCGGGACCCAGCGGGAGACCCAGTACTTC. This sequence encodes CASGPGTQRETQYF.

The gene calls are TRBV28 and TRBJ2-7; a possible D gene is TRBD1 (6 bases). The CDR3 is 14 amino acids. Trimming took 3 bases from V and 2 from J, leaving 11 bases between them. CDR1 and CDR2 from the germline V gene are MDHEN and SYDVKM. Here the CDR3 DNA reads TGTGCCAGCAGTTTGCCAGGGGCGGCCTACGAGCAGTACTTC. This gives the protein CASSLPGAAYEQYF.

The chain is built from TRBV25-1 and TRBJ1-3, with a weak D call TRBD1 (5 bases). V was clipped by 2 bases and J by 6 bases, with 14 bases between them. The germline CDR1 and CDR2 sequences are MGHDK and SYGVNS. This CDR3 is built from 15 residues. The CDR3 loop reads CASSETRQGLNTIYF. The CDR3 DNA reads as TGTGCCAGCAGTGAAACCCGTCAGGGCCTAAACACCATATATTTT.

This clone was seen only once. Given a much more abundant clone one base away, this may be a read error. CDR3 DNA sequence: TGTGCCTGGAGCAACGGGGGCAATCAGTCCCAGCATTTT. This translates into CAWSNGGNQSQHF. This chain uses TRBV30 with TRBJ1-5; D may be TRBD1 (6 bases). CDR3 length: 13 residues. The germline CDR1 and CDR2 sequences are GTSNPN and SVGIG (reference sequence).

Regarding this clone: Other DNA sequences in this specimen translate into the identical CDR3. The chain combines TRBV7-3 with TRBJ2-5; TRBD2 matches 7 bases. V shed 5 bases and J 2 bases; nucleotides not matched to a gene: 8. This CDR3 region has 15 residues. In germline, CDR1 is SGHTA, CDR2 FQGTGA. Written as DNA, the CDR3 is TGTGCCAGCAGCCCCCGGGGTAGCGGGCAAGAGACCCAGTACTTC. Its protein is CASSPRGSGQETQYF.

In this sample, this clone turned up once. A much larger clone sits a single nucleotide away, making a read error possible. The same CDR3 is also encoded by other DNA sequences in this sample. The genes are TRBV29-1 and TRBJ1-2; D gene uncertain. Germline V gene data show CDR1 as SQVTM and CDR2 as ANQGSEA. V was cut by 2 bases and J by 5 bases, with 12 bases left in between. The CDR3 runs 13 residues. CDR3 region: CSVEPLTGYGYTF. The DNA of the CDR3 is TGCAGCGTTGAACCTCTAACGGGATATGGCTACACCTTC.